This is a list of T cell receptor beta chains from one sample in a study of T cells in Graves' hyperthyroidism and ophthalmopathy. Via MiXCR, TCRdb re-called the multiplex PCR reads, giving one row per CDR3 protein. The table records about 400,000 distinct CDR3 sequences, more than 12% of them present only once. Input material: blood. The receptor source for this set is a woman aged 25 to 39 with Graves' hyperthyroidism. CDR3s include the opening cysteine and the closing phenylalanine or tryptophan. The D gene is left open where the match is weak. Some rows mark clone size as missing; the rest say once, few, many or name a class of expanded clone.

j_call d_call clone_size v_call cdr3_nt cdr3_aa
TRBJ2-3 TRBD2 NA TRBV5-1 TGCGCCAGCAGCTCAACTAGCGGGAGTCCAGATACGCAGTATTTT CASSSTSGSPDTQYF
TRBJ2-7 TRBD2 many TRBV28 TGTGCCAGCAGAAAAGCGGGATCAGGCTACGAGCAGTACTTC CASRKAGSGYEQYF
TRBJ2-2 TRBD1 NA TRBV10-3 TGTGCCATCAGTGGGGACAGGGGAGACACCGGGGAGCTGTTTTTT CAISGDRGDTGELFF
TRBJ2-1 TRBD2 many TRBV5-1 TGCGCCAGCCAGAGCGGGAGTTCCTACAATGAGCAGTTCTTC CASQSGSSYNEQFF
TRBJ2-3 NA many TRBV7-3 TGTGCCAGCAGTGTAAACGGTCTGAGCACAGATACGCAGTATTTT CASSVNGLSTDTQYF
TRBJ1-1 NA few TRBV28 TGTGCCACCAGGGACCCAAAAGCTTTCTTT CATRDPKAFF
TRBJ1-1 NA NA TRBV24-1 TGTGCCACCAGTGGCTCCCTGAACACTGAAGCTTTCTTT CATSGSLNTEAFF
TRBJ2-7 NA NA TRBV4-1 TGCGCCAGCAGCCAAGCAGAGTTTGAGTACGAGCAGTACTTC CASSQAEFEYEQYF
TRBJ2-3 TRBD2 many TRBV7-2 TGTGCCAGCAGACGGGGGGGTCTAGCGGGACTTATCGATACGCAGTATTTT CASRRGGLAGLIDTQYF
TRBJ2-1 NA NA TRBV10-3 TGTGCCATCAGTGAGTGGGGGAGGTCTAGCTCCTACAATGAGCAGTTCTTC CAISEWGRSSSYNEQFF
TRBJ2-6 NA many TRBV28 TGTGCCAGCAGTTTACAGGACTCTGGGGCCAACGTCCTGACTTTC CASSLQDSGANVLTF
TRBJ2-1 TRBD2 few TRBV10-2 TGCGCCAGCAGTAACCTAGCGGGAGGGCCCCGGGGTGAGCAGTTCTTC CASSNLAGGPRGEQFF
TRBJ2-1 TRBD2 few TRBV7-8 TGTGCCAGCAGCTTCGGGGAGGGGTCAAAAAATGAGCAGTTCTTC CASSFGEGSKNEQFF
TRBJ2-1 NA many TRBV7-9 TGTGCCAGCAGCACAATCTGGTGGACAGTTTTTGGCAATGAGCAGTTCTTC CASSTIWWTVFGNEQFF
TRBJ1-4 NA many TRBV30 TGTGCCTGGGCAGGGACCACCTGGACTAATGAAAAACTGTTTTTT CAWAGTTWTNEKLFF
TRBJ1-4 NA NA TRBV24-1 TGTGCCACCAGTGATTCGAAGGCGGGGCTCAGTGAAAAACTGTTTTTT CATSDSKAGLSEKLFF
TRBJ2-1 NA many TRBV28 TGTGCCAGCAGTTTTCTGGGCGGGTCCTACAATGAGCAGTTCTTC CASSFLGGSYNEQFF
TRBJ2-7 NA NA TRBV2 TGTGCCAGCAGTGATATCTCGGGGTACGGACGCCACGAGCAGTACTTC CASSDISGYGRHEQYF
TRBJ2-1 NA many TRBV24-1 TGTGCCACCAGTCAGGCGGAGCCTGACAATGAGCAGTTCTTC CATSQAEPDNEQFF
TRBJ2-2 NA few TRBV9 TGTGCCAGTGATGGGGGGAACGGTTGGACCGGGGAGCTGTTTTTT CASDGGNGWTGELFF
TRBJ2-7 TRBD1 many TRBV4-1 TGCGCCAGCAGCGCGACCCGCTCAGGGGGCTACGAGCAGTACTTC CASSATRSGGYEQYF
TRBJ1-6 TRBD1 many TRBV3-1 TGTGCCAGCAGCCAAGACACAGGGGCACGGTCACCCCTCCACTTT CASSQDTGARSPLHF